The 11 T cell receptor beta chains below come from one sample, sequenced in a study of T-cell memory formation after mild COVID-19. TCRdb re-called the 5' RACE reads through MiXCR, storing one row per CDR3 protein. The sample has around 420,000 distinct CDR3 sequences, more than 20% seen once. Sequencing was done on a sample of PBMCs or a T cell subset sorted from them (not recorded which). These receptors all stem from an adult woman who had mild COVID-19 (a few samples of this study predate the infection). Cell type and time point are not known.

The sample holds a few counts of this clonotype. This chain uses TRBV4-2 with TRBJ1-2; 8 bases map to TRBD1. V lost 1 base, J lost 1 base, and 2 bases stayed unmatched. The CDR3 runs 15 residues. Germline V gene data show CDR1 as LGHNA and CDR2 as YNFKEQ. CDR3 nucleotide sequence: TGTGCCAGCAGCCAAGGGGGACAGGATAACTATGGCTACACCTTC. This sequence encodes CASSQGGQDNYGYTF.

This clonotype was counted ten times or more. This chain links TRBV6-5 with TRBJ1-1, with TRBD1 identical over 9 bases. From germline, CDR1 is MNHEY and CDR2 SVGAGI. V shed 6 bases, J shed 6 bases, and the junction held 5 bases outside the gene matches. The CDR3 extends over 13 amino acids. DNA for the CDR3: TGTGCCAGCAGATACGACAGGGGGTCTGAAGCTTTCTTT. This encodes CASRYDRGSEAFF.

The chain joins TRBV21-1 to TRBJ2-1; no check of the table's D call, TRBD2, against the DNA was made. TRBV21-1 is given as a pseudogene. The CDR3 consists of 15 residues. The DNA for the CDR3 is TGTGCCACCCGCCAACTAGCGGGAGGGCGCAATGAGCAGTTCTTC. This encodes CATRQLAGGRNEQFF.

The chain combines TRBV13 with TRBJ1-6; D uncertain. CDR1 PRHDT and CDR2 FYEKMQ come from the germline V gene (reference sequence). This CDR3 comprises 12 residues. Trimming removed 5 bases at V and 4 bases at J, with 3 bases between. This chain's CDR3 is CASSEYNSPLHF. The CDR3 nucleotides are TGTGCCAGCAGCGAGTATAATTCACCCCTCCACTTT. Supplemented by reference TRBV13 and TRBJ1-6, the full variable domain reads AAGVIQSPRHLIKEKRETATLKCYPIPRHDTVYWYQQGPGQDPQFLISFYEKMQSDKGSIPDRFSAQQFSDYHSELNMSSLELGDSALYFCASSEYNSPLHFGNGTRLTVT.

This chain joins TRBV20-1 and TRBJ1-1; D unresolved. Trimming removed 6 bases at V and 9 bases at J, with 20 bases between. Germline V lookup: CDR1 DFQATT, CDR2 SNEGSKA (reference sequence). The CDR3 has 13 amino acids. Here the CDR3 DNA reads TGCAGTGCCAACCCCCTCATCCAGGAGAAAGCTTTCTTT. Translation: CSANPLIQEKAFF.

The J gene is TRBJ1-4, the V gene TRBV2; unclear D gene. The CDR3 has 13 amino acids. V lost 7 bases and J lost 5, with 11 bases in between. Germline V gene data show CDR1 as SNHLY and CDR2 as FYNNEI. CDR3 sequence reads: CASNGSPNEKLFF. The CDR3 DNA reads TGTGCCAGCAACGGCAGTCCCAATGAAAAACTGTTTTTT. The full variable domain, in which reference TRBV2 and TRBJ1-4 provide the parts outside the CDR3, is EPEVTQTPSHQVTQMGQEVILRCVPISNHLYFYWYRQILGQKVEFLVSFYNNEISEKSEIFDDQFSVERPDGSNFTLKIRSTKLEDSAMYFCASNGSPNEKLFFGSGTQLSVL.

This clonotype showed up many times. The CDR3 sequence is CATSDTNYRIGAFF. The CDR3 region has the DNA TGTGCCACCAGTGATACTAATTACAGAATTGGAGCTTTCTTT. The chain carries TRBV24-1 and TRBJ1-1; D call uncertain. This CDR3 is 14 amino acids long. Trimming removed 3 bases from V and 10 bases from J, with 17 bases in between. The V gene's germline CDR1 is KGHDR and CDR2 SFDVKD.

In this sample, this clonotype turned up a few times. The V call is TRBV4-1, the J call TRBJ1-6, with D unresolved. The CDR3 is 16 residues long. V was clipped by 0 bases and J by 7 bases, with 13 bases between them. CDR1 and CDR2 from the germline V gene are MGHRA and YSYEKL. The CDR3 sequence: CASSQEETQPNSPLHF. The CDR3 nucleotides are TGCGCCAGCAGCCAAGAAGAGACACAGCCCAATTCACCCCTCCACTTT.

The V call is TRBV5-1, the J call TRBJ2-3; D call uncertain. V was shortened by 4 bases and J by 0 bases, with 9 bases between the two germline ends. The CDR3 is 14 amino acids. The germline gives CDR1 SGHRS, CDR2 YFSETQ. CDR3 sequence reads: CASSMGTSTDTQYF. In nucleotides, the CDR3 is TGCGCCAGCAGCATGGGAACAAGCACAGATACGCAGTATTTT.

V and J are TRBV7-9 and TRBJ1-2; no firm D call. Looked up from germline, CDR1 is SEHNR and CDR2 is FQNEAQ (reference sequence). With 5 bases removed from V and 4 bases from J, the gap between germline ends came to 11 bases. This CDR3 region has 13 residues. CDR3 in amino acids: CASSAEQSYGYTF. In DNA form, the CDR3 reads TGTGCCAGCAGCGCAGAACAGAGCTATGGCTACACCTTC.

This clonotype has a handful of counts. The CDR3 DNA reads as TGTGCCACCAGCCCCGAGGGGACAGCGAACACCGGGGAGCTGTTTTTT. It translates to CATSPEGTANTGELFF. The gene calls are TRBV24-1 and TRBJ2-2; 7 nucleotides agree with TRBD1. Germline V gene data show CDR1 as KGHDR and CDR2 as SFDVKD. The length of the CDR3 is 16 residues. J gave up 0 bases and V 7 bases, and 7 bases lay outside the gene matches.